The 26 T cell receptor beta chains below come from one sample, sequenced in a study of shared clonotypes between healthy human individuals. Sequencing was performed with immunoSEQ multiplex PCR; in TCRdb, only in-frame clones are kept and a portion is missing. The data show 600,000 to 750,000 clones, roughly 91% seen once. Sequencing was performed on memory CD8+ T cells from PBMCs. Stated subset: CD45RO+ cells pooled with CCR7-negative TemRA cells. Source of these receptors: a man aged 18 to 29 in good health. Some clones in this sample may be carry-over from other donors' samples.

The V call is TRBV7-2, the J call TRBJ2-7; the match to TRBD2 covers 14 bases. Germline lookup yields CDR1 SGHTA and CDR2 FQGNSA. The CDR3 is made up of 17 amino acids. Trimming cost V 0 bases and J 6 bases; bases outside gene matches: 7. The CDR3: CASSLALTSGRESEQYF. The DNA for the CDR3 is TGTGCCAGCAGCTTAGCTCTGACTAGCGGGAGGGAAAGCGAGCAGTACTTC.

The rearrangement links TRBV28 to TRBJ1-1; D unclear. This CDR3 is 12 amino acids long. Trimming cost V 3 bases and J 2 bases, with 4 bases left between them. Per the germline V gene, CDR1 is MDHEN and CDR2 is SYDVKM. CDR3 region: CASSFTNTEAFF. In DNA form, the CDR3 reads TGTGCCAGCAGTTTCACCAACACTGAAGCTTTCTTT.

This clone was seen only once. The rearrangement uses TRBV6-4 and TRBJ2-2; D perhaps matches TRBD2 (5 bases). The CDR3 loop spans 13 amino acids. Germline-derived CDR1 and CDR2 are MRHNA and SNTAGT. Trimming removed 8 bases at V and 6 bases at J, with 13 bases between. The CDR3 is CASSPKEAGELFF. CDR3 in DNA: TGTGCCAGCTCGCCCAAGGAGGCCGGGGAGCTGTTTTTT.

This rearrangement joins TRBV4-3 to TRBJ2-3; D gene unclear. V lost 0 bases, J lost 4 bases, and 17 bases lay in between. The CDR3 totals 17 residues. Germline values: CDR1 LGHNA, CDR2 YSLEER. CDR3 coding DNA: TGCGCCAGCAGCCAAGAACCATGGGGATTGAACTCAGATACGCAGTATTTT. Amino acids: CASSQEPWGLNSDTQYF.

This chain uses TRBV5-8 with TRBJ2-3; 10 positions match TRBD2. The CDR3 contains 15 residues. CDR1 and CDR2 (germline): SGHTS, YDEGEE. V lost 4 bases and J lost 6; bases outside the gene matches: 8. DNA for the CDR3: TGTGCCAGCAGCCCGGTACTAGCGGGGTTGGATACGCAGTATTTT. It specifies CASSPVLAGLDTQYF.

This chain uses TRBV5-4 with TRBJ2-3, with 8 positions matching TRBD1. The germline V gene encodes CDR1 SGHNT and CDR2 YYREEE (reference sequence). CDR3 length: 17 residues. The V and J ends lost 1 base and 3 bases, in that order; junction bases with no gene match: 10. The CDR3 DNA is TGTGCCAGCAGCTTGCGGGCGGACAGGGTCGGGACAGATACGCAGTATTTT. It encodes CASSLRADRVGTDTQYF. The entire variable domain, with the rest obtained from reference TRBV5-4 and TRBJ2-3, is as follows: ETGVTQSPTHLIKTRGQQVTLRCSSQSGHNTVSWYQQALGQGPQFIFQYYREEENGRGNFPPRFSGLQFPNYSSELNVNALELDDSALYLCASSLRADRVGTDTQYFGPGTRLTVL.

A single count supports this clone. CDR3 nucleotide sequence: TGTGCCAGCAGTTACAGGCAGGGGAGGACTGAAGCTTTCTTT. Its translation: CASSYRQGRTEAFF. J is TRBJ1-1 and V is TRBV6-5; maybe TRBD1 (6 bases). This CDR3 has 14 residues. Germline CDR1 is MNHEY and CDR2 is SVGAGI. Trimming removed 2 bases from V and 5 bases from J, with 12 bases in between.

As DNA, the CDR3 is TGTGCCACCAGGGTGAACACTGAAGCTTTCTTT. Amino acid sequence: CATRVNTEAFF. The rearrangement joins TRBV28 to TRBJ1-1, with D possibly TRBD1 on 5 matching bases. Trimming left V 10 bases short and J 0 bases short, with 6 bases between. The CDR3 is 11 residues long. The germline CDR1 and CDR2 sequences are MDHEN and SYDVKM.

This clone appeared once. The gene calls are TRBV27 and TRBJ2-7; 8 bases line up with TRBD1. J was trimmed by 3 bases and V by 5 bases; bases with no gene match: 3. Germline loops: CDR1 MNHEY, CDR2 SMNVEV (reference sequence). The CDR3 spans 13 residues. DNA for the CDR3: TGTGCCAGCAGTCGGGACAGGTTCTACGAGCAGTACTTC. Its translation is CASSRDRFYEQYF.

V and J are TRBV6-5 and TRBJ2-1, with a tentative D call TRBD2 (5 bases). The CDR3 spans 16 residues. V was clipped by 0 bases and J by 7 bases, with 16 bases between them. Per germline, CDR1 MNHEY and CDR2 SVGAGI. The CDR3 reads CASSYSSGINTNEQFF. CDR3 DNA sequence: TGTGCCAGCAGTTACTCCAGCGGAATAAACACGAATGAGCAGTTCTTC.

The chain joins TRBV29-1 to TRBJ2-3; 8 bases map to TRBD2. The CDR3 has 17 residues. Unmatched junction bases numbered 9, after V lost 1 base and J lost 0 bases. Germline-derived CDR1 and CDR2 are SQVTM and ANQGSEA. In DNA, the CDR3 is TGCAGCGTTGAAGGGGTAGCGGGGTCCATTAGCACAGATACGCAGTATTTT. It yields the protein CSVEGVAGSISTDTQYF.

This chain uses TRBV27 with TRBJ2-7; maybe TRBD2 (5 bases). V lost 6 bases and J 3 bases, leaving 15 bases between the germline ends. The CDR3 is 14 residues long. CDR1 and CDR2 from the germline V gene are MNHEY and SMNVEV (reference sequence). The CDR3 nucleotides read TGTGCCAGCAGCCCGGTCCGTCGGGGCTACGAGCAGTACTTC. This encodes CASSPVRRGYEQYF.

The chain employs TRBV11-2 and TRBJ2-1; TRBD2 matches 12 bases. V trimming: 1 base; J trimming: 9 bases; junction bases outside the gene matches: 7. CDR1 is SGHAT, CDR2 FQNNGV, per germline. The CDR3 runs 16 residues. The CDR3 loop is CASSLGLAGVYSEQFF. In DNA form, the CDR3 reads TGTGCCAGCAGCTTAGGACTAGCGGGAGTCTATAGTGAGCAGTTCTTC.

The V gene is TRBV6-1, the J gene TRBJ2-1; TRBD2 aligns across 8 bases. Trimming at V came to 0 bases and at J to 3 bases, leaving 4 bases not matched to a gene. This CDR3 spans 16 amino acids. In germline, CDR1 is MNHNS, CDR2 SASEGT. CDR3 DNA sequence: TGTGCCAGCAGTGAAGCCCGCCTAGCGGGCTACAATGAGCAGTTCTTC. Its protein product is CASSEARLAGYNEQFF.

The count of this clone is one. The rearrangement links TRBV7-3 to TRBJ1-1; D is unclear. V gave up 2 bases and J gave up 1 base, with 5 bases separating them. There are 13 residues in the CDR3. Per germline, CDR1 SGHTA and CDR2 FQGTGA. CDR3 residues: CASSLVPNTEAFF. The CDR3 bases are TGTGCCAGCAGCTTAGTCCCGAACACTGAAGCTTTCTTT.

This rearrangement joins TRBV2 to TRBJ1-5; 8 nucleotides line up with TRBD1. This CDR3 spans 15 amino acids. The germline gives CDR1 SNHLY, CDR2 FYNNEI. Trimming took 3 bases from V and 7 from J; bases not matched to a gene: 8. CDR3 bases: TGTGCCAGCAGTGAGACGGACAGGGTACACCAGCCCCAGCATTTT. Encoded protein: CASSETDRVHQPQHF.

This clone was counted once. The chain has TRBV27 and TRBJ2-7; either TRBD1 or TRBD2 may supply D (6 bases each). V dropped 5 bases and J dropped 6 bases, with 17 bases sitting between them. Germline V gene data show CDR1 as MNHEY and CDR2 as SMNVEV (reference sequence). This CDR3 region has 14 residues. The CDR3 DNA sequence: TGTGCCAGCAGTGGGGGGCGGTCCCTTGGCGAGCAGTACTTC. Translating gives CASSGGRSLGEQYF.

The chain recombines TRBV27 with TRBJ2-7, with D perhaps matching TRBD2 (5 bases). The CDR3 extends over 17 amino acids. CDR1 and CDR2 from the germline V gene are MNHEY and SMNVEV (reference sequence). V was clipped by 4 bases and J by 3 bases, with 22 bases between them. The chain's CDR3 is CASSSIEPHGVGYEQYF. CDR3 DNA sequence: TGTGCCAGCAGTTCGATAGAACCCCACGGGGTCGGCTACGAGCAGTACTTC.

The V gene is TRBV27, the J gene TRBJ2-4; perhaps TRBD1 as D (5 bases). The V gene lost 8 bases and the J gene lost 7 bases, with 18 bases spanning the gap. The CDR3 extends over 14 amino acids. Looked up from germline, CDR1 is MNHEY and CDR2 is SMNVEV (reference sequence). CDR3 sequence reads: CASADRLPINIQYF. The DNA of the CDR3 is TGTGCCAGCGCCGACAGATTACCGATCAACATTCAGTACTTC.

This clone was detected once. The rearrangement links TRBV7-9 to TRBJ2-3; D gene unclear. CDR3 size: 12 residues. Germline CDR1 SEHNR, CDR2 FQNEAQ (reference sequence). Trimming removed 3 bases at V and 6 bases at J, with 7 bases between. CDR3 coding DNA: TGTGCCAGCAGCTTCCCAAGGGATACGCAGTATTTT. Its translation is CASSFPRDTQYF.

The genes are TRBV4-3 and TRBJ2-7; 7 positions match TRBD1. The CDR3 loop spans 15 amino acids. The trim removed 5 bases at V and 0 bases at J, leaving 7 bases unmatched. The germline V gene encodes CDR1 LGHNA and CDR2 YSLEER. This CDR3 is CASSYTDRSSYEQYF. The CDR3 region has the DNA TGCGCCAGCAGCTACACGGACAGGAGCTCCTACGAGCAGTACTTC.

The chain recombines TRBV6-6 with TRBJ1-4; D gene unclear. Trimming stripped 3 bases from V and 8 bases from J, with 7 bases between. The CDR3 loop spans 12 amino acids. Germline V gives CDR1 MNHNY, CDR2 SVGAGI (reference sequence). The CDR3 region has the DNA TGTGCCAGCAGTTATTCGAGGGAAAAACTGTTTTTT. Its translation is CASSYSREKLFF.

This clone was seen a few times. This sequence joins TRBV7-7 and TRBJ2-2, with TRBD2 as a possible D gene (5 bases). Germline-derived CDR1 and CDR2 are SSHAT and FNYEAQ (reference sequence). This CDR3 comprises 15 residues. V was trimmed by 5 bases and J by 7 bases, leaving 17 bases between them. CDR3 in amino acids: CASSRGAHRGGELFF. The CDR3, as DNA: TGTGCCAGCAGCCGAGGTGCCCACCGGGGCGGGGAGCTGTTTTTT.

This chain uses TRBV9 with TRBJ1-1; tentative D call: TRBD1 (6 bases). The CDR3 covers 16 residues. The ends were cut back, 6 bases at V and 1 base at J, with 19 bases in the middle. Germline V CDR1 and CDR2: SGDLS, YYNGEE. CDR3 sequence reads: CASTALGGAGNTEAFF. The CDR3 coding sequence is TGTGCCAGCACCGCACTCGGGGGGGCGGGGAACACTGAAGCTTTCTTT.

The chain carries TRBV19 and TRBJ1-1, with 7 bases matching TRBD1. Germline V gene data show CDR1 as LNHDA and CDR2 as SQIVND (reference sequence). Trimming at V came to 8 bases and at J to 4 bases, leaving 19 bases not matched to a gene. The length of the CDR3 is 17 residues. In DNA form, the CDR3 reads TGTGCCAGTCTTAGCCCAGGGGGGGCCCCAGGTGGCACTGAAGCTTTCTTT. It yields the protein CASLSPGGAPGGTEAFF.

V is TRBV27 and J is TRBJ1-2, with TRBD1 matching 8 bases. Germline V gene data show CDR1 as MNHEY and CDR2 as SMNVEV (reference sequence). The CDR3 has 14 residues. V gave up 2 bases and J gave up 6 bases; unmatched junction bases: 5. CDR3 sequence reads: CASSLGQGAHGYTF. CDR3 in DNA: TGTGCCAGCAGTTTAGGGCAGGGGGCCCATGGCTACACCTTC.